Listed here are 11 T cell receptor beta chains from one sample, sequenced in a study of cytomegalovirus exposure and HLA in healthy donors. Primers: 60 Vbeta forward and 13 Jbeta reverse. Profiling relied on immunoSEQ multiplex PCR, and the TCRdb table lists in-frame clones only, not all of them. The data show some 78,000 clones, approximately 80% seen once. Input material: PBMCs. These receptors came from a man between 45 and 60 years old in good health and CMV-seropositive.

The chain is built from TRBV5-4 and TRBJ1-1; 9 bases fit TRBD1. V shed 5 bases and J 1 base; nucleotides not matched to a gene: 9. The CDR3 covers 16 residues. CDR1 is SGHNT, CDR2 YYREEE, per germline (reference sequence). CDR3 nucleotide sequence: TGTGCCAGCAGACGGGGGGACAGGGCTCCGAACACTGAAGCTTTCTTT. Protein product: CASRRGDRAPNTEAFF.

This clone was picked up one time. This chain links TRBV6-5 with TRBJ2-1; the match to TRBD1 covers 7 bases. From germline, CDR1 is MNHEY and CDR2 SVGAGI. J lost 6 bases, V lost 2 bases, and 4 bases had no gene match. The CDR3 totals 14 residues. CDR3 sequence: CASSYPTGSNEQFF. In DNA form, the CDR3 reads TGTGCCAGCAGTTACCCGACAGGGTCCAATGAGCAGTTCTTC.

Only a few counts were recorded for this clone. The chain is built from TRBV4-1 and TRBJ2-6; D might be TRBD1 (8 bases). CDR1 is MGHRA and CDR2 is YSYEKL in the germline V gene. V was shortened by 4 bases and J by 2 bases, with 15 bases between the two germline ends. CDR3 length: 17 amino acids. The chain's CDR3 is CASSPRQGRAGANVLTF. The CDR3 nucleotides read TGCGCCAGCAGCCCCCGACAGGGGAGGGCTGGGGCCAACGTCCTGACTTTC.

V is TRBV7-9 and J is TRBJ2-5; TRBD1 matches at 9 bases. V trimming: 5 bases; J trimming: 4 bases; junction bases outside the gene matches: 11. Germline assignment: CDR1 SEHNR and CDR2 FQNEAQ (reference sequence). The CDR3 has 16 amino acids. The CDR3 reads CASSEGKQGARETQYF. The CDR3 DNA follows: TGTGCCAGCAGCGAGGGGAAACAGGGGGCACGAGAGACCCAGTACTTC.

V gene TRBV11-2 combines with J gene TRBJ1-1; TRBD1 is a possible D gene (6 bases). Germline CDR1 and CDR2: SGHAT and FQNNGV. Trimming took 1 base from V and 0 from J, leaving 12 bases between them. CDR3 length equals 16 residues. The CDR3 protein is CASSLGRGGLNTEAFF. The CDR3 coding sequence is TGTGCCAGCAGCTTAGGGAGGGGGGGTTTGAACACTGAAGCTTTCTTT.

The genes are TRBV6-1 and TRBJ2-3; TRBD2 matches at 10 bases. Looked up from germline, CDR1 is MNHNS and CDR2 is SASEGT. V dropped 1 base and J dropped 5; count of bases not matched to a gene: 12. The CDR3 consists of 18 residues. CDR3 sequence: CASSEGPGLAGAVDTQYF. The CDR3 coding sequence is TGTGCCAGCAGTGAAGGCCCTGGGCTAGCGGGAGCCGTAGATACGCAGTATTTT.

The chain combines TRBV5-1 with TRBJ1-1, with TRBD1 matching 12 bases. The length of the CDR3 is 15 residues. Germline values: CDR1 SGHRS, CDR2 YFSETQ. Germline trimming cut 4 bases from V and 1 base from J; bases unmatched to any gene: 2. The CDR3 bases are TGCGCCAGCAGCCTGGGACAGGGGGCGAACACTGAAGCTTTCTTT. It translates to CASSLGQGANTEAFF.

CDR3 in amino acids: CAWSAPGHLIYEQYF. The CDR3 nucleotides are TGTGCCTGGAGCGCTCCGGGACACTTAATCTACGAGCAGTACTTC. The chain carries TRBV30 and TRBJ2-7, with D perhaps matching TRBD1 (6 bases). V lost 3 bases to trimming and J lost 3 bases, with 18 bases between them. The germline CDR1 and CDR2 sequences are GTSNPN and SVGIG (reference sequence). This CDR3 is 15 amino acids long.

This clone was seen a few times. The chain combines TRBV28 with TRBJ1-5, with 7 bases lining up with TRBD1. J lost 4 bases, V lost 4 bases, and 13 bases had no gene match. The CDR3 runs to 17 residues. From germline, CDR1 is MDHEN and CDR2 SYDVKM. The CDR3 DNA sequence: TGTGCCAGCAGTTCGTGGCAGGGGGTCCCCGGTAATCAGCCCCAGCATTTT. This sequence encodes CASSSWQGVPGNQPQHF.

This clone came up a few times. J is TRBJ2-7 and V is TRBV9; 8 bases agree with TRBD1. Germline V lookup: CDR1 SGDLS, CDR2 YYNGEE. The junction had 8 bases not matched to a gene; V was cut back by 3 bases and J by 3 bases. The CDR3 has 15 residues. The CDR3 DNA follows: TGTGCCAGCAGCGCCGAATTGACAGGGGTCTACGAGCAGTACTTC. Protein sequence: CASSAELTGVYEQYF.

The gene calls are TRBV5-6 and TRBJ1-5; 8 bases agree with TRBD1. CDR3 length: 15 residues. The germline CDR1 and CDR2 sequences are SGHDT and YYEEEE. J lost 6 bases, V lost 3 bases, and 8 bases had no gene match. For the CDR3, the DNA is TGTGCCAGCAGCTATCAGACAGGGGCAGGTCAGCCCCAGCATTTT. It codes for CASSYQTGAGQPQHF. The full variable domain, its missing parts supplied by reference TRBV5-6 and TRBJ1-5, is DAGVTQSPTHLIKTRGQQVTLRCSPKSGHDTVSWYQQALGQGPQFIFQYYEEEERQRGNFPDRFSGHQFPNYSSELNVNALLLGDSALYLCASSYQTGAGQPQHFGDGTRLSIL.